This TCR beta chain derives from a study of T cell responses to AZD1222 COVID-19 vaccine. Germline CDR1 and CDR2: LNHNV and YYDKDF (reference sequence). Trimming took off 1 base at V and 5 bases at J, with 8 bases between the two ends. This CDR3 spans 13 amino acids. Study-wide results and caveats: Unmutated variant regions reportedly attract nearly half of all spike-specific TCRs. Along spike, vaccine-associated CD4 TCRs were found throughout, with dominance at 160-218 and 743-854.

Turning to this clone: Its antigen is still unknown.

The assay was immunoSEQ multiplex PCR, and TCRdb's table has in-frame clones only and misses some. Of some 150,000 clones in the sample, about 86% are singletons; the top ten hold less than 6%. The clonotype comes from an adult who received the AZD1222 COVID-19 vaccine. V is TRBV15 and J is TRBJ1-1; no definite D call. The specimen was peripheral blood, collected 28 days after the second AZD1222 dose. DNA of the CDR3: TGTGCCACCAGCAGAGTACCAAGTACTGAAGCTTTCTTT. It encodes CATSRVPSTEAFF.